Following are 7 T cell receptor beta chains from one sample sequenced in a study of CD8 T cells in Susac syndrome. cDNA came from about 0.51 to 1 ug RNA primed by random hexamers. A single record per CDR3 protein comes from TCRdb applying MiXCR to the immunoSEQ multiplex PCR reads. This sample carries about 150,000 distinct CDR3 sequences, approximately 93% of them seen once, and the ten largest clones take over 0.07%. The sample was CD4+ T cells from PBMCs. Every receptor here comes from a human donor in good health.

The chain joins TRBV28 to TRBJ2-4; D is unclear. V was cut by 2 bases and J by 4 bases, with 9 bases left in between. CDR3 size: 14 residues. Germline V gives CDR1 MDHEN, CDR2 SYDVKM. The DNA of the CDR3 is TGTGCCAGCAGTTTACCACAGACAAAAAACATTCAGTACTTC. Residues: CASSLPQTKNIQYF.

The chain carries TRBV10-1 and TRBJ1-2; 8 bases agree with TRBD1. V shed 0 bases and J 7 bases; nucleotides not matched to a gene: 7. CDR3 length: 15 amino acids. The germline gives CDR1 WNHNN, CDR2 SYGVQD (reference sequence). CDR3 nucleotides: TGCGCCAGCAGTGAGTCCGGGACAGGCTTCCGTGGCTACACCTTC. Its protein is CASSESGTGFRGYTF.

This chain uses TRBV7-8 with TRBJ2-1; D remains ambiguous. The CDR3 loop spans 15 amino acids. Germline assignment: CDR1 SGHVS and CDR2 FQNEAQ. The V and J ends lost 3 bases and 2 bases respectively, with 11 bases between them. The CDR3 bases are TGTGCCAGCAGCTTTTCAGCACAACCCTACAATGAGCAGTTCTTC. Its protein is CASSFSAQPYNEQFF.

The chain joins TRBV12-3 or TRBV12-4 to TRBJ2-7, with 7 bases that match TRBD1. The CDR3 runs to 13 residues. With V trimmed by 5 bases and J by 3 bases, 4 bases remained unmatched. CDR3 region: CASSGDSFYEQYF. For the CDR3, the DNA is TGTGCCAGCAGTGGGGACAGTTTCTACGAGCAGTACTTC.

This chain links TRBV20-1 with TRBJ2-7; 9 bases are a match to TRBD1. Germline CDR1 and CDR2: DFQATT and SNEGSKA (reference sequence). The CDR3 contains 15 residues. Trimming at V came to 4 bases and at J to 2 bases, leaving 9 bases not matched to a gene. The CDR3 spells CSATPGQGSTYEQYF. For the CDR3, the DNA is TGCAGTGCTACGCCGGGACAGGGATCCACCTACGAGCAGTACTTC.

J is TRBJ2-7 and V is TRBV10-2; 13 bases match TRBD2. CDR1 and CDR2 from the germline V gene are WSHSY and SAAADI. The CDR3 has 15 residues. After removal of 4 bases from V and 6 bases from J, the junction contained 6 bases not matched to a gene. CDR3 amino acids: CASSGLAGGEPEQYF. The CDR3 DNA sequence: TGCGCCAGCAGTGGACTAGCGGGAGGAGAACCCGAGCAGTACTTC.

The chain links TRBV20-1 to TRBJ2-5; possible D gene TRBD2, 5 bases. Deletions cut 1 base from V and 5 bases from J, with 14 bases between. CDR3 length: 14 residues. The germline V gene has CDR1 DFQATT and CDR2 SNEGSKA (reference sequence). CDR3 bases: TGCAGTGCTAGAGCTTCCCGGGGAGTGGAGACCCAGTACTTC. Protein: CSARASRGVETQYF.